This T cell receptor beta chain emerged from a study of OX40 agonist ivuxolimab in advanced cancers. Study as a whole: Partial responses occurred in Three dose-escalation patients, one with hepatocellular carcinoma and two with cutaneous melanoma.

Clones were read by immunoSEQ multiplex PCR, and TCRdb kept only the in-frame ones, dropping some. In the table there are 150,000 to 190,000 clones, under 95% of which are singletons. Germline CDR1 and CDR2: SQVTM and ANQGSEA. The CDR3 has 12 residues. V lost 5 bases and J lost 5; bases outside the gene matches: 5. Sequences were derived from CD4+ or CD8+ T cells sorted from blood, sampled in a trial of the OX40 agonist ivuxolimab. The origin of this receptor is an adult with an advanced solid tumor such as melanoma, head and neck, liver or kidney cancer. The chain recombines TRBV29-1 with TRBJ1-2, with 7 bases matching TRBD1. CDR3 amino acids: CSVWGQNYGYTF. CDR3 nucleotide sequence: TGCAGCGTTTGGGGACAGAATTATGGCTACACCTTC. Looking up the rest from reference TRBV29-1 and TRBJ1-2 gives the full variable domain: SAVISQKPSRDICQRGTSLTIQCQVDSQVTMMFWYRQQPGQSLTLIATANQGSEATYESGFVIDKFPISRPNLTFSTLTVSNMSPEDSSIYLCSVWGQNYGYTFGSGTRLTVV.